These 8 T cell receptor beta chains were all obtained from the same sample, sequenced in a study of a mutant IDH1 vaccine in newly diagnosed glioma. TCRdb's table, derived via immunoSEQ multiplex PCR, lists solely in-frame clones and lacks some. Of 50,000 to 65,000 clones listed, more than 85% are singletons. Their specific antigens are unknown. Time point reported: week 11, during vaccination. Doses of 300 ug of mutant IDH1 20-mer peptide were given with topical imiquimod. This material consisted of PBMCs, taken from a glioma patient whose treatment included an IDH1 peptide vaccine. Every receptor here comes from a man over 45 with glioma.

This rearrangement joins TRBV5-1 to TRBJ2-7, with 9 bases that match TRBD1. J gave up 5 bases and V 4 bases, and 10 bases lay outside the gene matches. Germline lookup yields CDR1 SGHRS and CDR2 YFSETQ. The CDR3 runs to 15 residues. The CDR3 region is CASSGTDRGQNEQYF. CDR3 nucleotides: TGCGCCAGCAGCGGAACGGACAGGGGACAAAACGAGCAGTACTTC.

The chain uses TRBV4-1 and TRBJ2-2, with D maybe TRBD2 (6 bases). Germline loops: CDR1 MGHRA, CDR2 YSYEKL. Trimming removed 4 bases from V and 8 bases from J, with 20 bases in between. The CDR3 spans 16 residues. The CDR3 is CASSPSPGGMRGELFF. CDR3 sequence (DNA): TGCGCCAGCAGCCCCTCGCCTGGCGGGATGAGAGGGGAGCTGTTTTTT.

This chain joins TRBV28 and TRBJ2-7; tentatively, D is TRBD1 or TRBD2 (5 bases each). Germline values: CDR1 MDHEN, CDR2 SYDVKM. V was clipped by 4 bases and J by 6 bases, with 16 bases between them. The CDR3 loop spans 14 amino acids. DNA for the CDR3: TGTGCCAGCAGTTCACCCGCCTCGGGACCCGAGCAGTACTTC. Its translation is CASSSPASGPEQYF.

The gene calls are TRBV4-1 and TRBJ2-2, with 10 bases that match TRBD2. The V gene end was trimmed by 4 bases and the J gene end by 2 bases; junction bases not matched to a gene: 4. Germline V gene lookup returns CDR1 MGHRA and CDR2 YSYEKL. The CDR3 is 16 amino acids. The CDR3 reads CASSRGLAANTGELFF. The DNA of the CDR3 is TGCGCCAGCAGCCGAGGACTAGCGGCCAACACCGGGGAGCTGTTTTTT.

The CDR3: CASSLDGASQGYTF. The CDR3 nucleotides are TGTGCCAGCAGCTTAGATGGGGCCTCTCAAGGCTACACCTTC. The rearrangement joins TRBV7-9 to TRBJ1-2; TRBD1 is a possible D gene (5 bases). Germline V gives CDR1 SEHNR, CDR2 FQNEAQ (reference sequence). This CDR3 spans 14 amino acids. V was trimmed by 1 base and J by 8 bases, leaving 14 bases between them.

This sequence joins TRBV2 and TRBJ1-2, with D perhaps matching TRBD1 (5 bases). V lost 0 bases and J lost 7, with 15 bases in between. Germline V lookup: CDR1 SNHLY, CDR2 FYNNEI. CDR3 length equals 15 residues. This CDR3 is CASSEAEGRALGYTF. The CDR3 nucleotides are TGTGCCAGCAGTGAAGCGGAGGGACGGGCCCTTGGCTACACCTTC.

The V and J genes are TRBV4-2 and TRBJ1-1; D is ambiguous. Looked up from germline, CDR1 is LGHNA and CDR2 is YNFKEQ. Trimming shortened V by 0 bases and J by 1 base, and 9 bases separated the two germline ends. The CDR3 is 15 residues long. The CDR3 region has the DNA TGTGCCAGCAGCCAAGATACGGCCGGGAACACTGAAGCTTTCTTT. This encodes CASSQDTAGNTEAFF.

The CDR3 region has the DNA TGTGCCAGCAGTGAATATAGCGTCGATACGCAGTATTTT. It is translated as CASSEYSVDTQYF. The V and J genes are TRBV6-1 and TRBJ2-3; a possible D gene is TRBD2 (5 bases). Trimming stripped 2 bases from V and 6 bases from J, with 9 bases between. The length of the CDR3 is 13 residues. Germline V lookup: CDR1 MNHNS, CDR2 SASEGT.